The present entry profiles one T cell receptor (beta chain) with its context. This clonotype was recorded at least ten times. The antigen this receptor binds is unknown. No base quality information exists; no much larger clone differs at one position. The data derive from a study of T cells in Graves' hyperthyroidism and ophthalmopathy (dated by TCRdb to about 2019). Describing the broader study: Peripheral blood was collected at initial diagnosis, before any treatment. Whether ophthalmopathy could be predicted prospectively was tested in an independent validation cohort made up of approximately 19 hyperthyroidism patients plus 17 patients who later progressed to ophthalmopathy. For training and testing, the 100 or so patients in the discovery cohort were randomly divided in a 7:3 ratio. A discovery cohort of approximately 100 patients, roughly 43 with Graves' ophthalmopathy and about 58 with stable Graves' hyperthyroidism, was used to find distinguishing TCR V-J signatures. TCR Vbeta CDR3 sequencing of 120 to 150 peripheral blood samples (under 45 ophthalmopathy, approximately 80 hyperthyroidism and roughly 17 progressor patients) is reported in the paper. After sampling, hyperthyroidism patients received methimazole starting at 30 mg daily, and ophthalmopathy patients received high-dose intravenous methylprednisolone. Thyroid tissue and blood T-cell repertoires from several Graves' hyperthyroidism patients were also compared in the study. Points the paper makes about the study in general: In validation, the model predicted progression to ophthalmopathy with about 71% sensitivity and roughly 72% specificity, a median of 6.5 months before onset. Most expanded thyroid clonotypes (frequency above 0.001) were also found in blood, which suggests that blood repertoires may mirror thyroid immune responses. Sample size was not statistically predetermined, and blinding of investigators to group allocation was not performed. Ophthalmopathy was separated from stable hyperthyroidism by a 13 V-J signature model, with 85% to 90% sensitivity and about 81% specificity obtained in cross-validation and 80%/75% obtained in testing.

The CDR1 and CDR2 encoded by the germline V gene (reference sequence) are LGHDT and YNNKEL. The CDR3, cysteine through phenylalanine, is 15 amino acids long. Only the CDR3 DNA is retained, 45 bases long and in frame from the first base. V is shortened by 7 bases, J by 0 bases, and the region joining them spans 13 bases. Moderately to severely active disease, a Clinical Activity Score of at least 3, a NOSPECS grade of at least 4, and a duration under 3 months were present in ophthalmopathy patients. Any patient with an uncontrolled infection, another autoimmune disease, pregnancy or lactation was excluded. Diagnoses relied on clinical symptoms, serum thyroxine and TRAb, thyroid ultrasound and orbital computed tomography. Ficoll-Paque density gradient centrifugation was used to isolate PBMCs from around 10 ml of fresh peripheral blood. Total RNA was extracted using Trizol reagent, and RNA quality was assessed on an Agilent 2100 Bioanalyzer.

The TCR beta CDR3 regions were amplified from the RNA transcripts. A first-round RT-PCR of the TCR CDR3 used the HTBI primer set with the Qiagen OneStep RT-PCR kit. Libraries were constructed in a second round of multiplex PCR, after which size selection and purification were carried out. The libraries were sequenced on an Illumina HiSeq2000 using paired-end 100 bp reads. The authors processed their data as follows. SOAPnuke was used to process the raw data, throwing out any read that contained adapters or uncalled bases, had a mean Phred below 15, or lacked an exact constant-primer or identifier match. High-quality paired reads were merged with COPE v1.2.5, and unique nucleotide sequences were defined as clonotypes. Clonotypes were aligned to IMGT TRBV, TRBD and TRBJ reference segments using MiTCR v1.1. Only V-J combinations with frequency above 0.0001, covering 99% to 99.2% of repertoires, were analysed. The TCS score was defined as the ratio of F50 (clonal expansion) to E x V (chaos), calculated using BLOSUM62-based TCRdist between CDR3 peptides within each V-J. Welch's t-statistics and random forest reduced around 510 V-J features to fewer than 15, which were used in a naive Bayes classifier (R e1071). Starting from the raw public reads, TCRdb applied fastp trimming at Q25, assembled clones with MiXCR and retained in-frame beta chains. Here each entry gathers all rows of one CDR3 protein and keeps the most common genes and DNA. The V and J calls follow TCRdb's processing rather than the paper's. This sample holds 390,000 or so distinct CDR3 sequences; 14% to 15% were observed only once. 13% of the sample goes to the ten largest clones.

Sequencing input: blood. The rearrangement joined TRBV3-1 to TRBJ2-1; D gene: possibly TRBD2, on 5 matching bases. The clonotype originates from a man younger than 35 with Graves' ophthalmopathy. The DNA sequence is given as TGTGCCAGCACCTCGATCGGGAACTCCTACAATGAGCAGTTCTTC. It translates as CASTSIGNSYNEQFF.